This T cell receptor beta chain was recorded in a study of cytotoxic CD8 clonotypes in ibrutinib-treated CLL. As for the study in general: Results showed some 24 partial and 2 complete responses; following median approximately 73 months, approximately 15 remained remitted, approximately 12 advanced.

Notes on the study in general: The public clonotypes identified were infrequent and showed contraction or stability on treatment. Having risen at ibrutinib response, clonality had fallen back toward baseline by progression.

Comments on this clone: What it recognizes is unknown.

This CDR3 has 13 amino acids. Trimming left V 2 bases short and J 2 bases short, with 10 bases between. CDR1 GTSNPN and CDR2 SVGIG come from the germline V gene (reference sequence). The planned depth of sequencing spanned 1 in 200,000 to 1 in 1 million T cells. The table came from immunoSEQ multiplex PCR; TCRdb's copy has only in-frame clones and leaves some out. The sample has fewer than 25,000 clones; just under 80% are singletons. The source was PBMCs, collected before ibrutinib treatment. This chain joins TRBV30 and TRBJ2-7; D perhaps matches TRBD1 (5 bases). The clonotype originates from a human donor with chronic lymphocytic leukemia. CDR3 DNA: TGTGCCTGGAGTATGGGGCAGGCCTACGAGCAGTACTTC. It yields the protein CAWSMGQAYEQYF.